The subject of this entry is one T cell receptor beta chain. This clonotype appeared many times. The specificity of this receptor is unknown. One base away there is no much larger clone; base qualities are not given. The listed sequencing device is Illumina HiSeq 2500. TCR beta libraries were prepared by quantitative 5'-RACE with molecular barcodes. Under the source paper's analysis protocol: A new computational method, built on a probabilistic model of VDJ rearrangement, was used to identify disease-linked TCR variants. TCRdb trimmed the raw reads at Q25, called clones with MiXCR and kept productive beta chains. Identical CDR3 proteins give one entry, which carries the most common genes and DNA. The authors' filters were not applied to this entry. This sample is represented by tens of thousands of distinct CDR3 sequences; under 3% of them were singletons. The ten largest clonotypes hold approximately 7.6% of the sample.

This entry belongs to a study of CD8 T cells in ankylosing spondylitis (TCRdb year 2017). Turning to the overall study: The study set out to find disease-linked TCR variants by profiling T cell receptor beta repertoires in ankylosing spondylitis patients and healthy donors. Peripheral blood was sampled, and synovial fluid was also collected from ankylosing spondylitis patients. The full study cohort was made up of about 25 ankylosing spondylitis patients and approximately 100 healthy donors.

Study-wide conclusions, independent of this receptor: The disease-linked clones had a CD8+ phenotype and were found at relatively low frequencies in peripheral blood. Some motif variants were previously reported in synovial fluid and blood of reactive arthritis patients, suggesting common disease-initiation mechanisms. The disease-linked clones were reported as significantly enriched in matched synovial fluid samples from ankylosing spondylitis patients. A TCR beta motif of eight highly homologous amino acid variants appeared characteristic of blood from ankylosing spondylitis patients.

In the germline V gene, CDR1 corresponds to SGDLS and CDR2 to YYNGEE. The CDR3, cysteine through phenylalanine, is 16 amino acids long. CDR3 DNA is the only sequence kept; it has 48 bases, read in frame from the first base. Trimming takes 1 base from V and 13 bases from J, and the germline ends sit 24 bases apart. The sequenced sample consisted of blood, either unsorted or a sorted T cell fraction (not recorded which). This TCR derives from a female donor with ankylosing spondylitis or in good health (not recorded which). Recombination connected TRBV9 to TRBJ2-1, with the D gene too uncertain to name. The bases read TGTGCCAGCAGCGTAAGTGGGCTTCTCGGCCCGAACGACCAGTTCTTC. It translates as CASSVSGLLGPNDQFF.